This T cell receptor (beta chain) was captured by sequencing in a study of T-cell reconstitution after alpha-beta-depleted transplantation in children. This clonotype was recorded at least ten times. Its matching antigen is unknown. Germline CDR1 LGHNA, CDR2 YNFKEQ. V was shortened by 1 base and J by 3 bases, with 9 bases between the two germline ends. This CDR3 is 14 amino acids long. Unique molecular identifiers featured in how the TCRbeta library was prepared. TCRdb reprocessed the PCR reads with MiXCR, giving one entry per CDR3 protein. Of 200,000 to 250,000 distinct CDR3 sequences in the sample, approximately 7% were seen once. Study-level findings and limits: A year had passed since transplant, and T-cell counts and diversity by then came mostly from newly produced T cells.

This specimen was PBMCs, taken before TCRalphabeta/CD19-depleted stem cell transplant. This chain joins TRBV4-2 and TRBJ2-5; D might be TRBD2 (5 bases). This sequence originates from a boy aged 2 to 9 with acute lymphoblastic leukemia, due to receive a stem cell transplant. CDR3 in DNA: TGTGCCAGCAGCCAAGGGACTTACAAAGAGACCCAGTACTTC. Its translation: CASSQGTYKETQYF.